The 4 T cell receptor beta chains in this list originate from one sample, sequenced in a study of T-cell memory formation after mild COVID-19. TCRdb used MiXCR to reprocess the 5' RACE reads, holding one entry per CDR3 protein. The data contain approximately 560,000 distinct CDR3 sequences, approximately 15% of them singletons. Sequencing used PBMCs or a T cell subset sorted from them (not recorded which). The origin of the receptors is an adult woman who had mild COVID-19 (a few samples of this study predate the infection). Cell type and time point are not known.

V gene TRBV7-9 combines with J gene TRBJ1-5; D uncertain. The CDR3 has 12 residues. Between the trimmed V and J ends, which lost 3 bases and 5 bases, there was a span of 5 bases. Germline V gene sequence: CDR1 SEHNR, CDR2 FQNEAQ (reference sequence). The CDR3 protein is CASSFADQPQHF. As DNA, the CDR3 is TGTGCCAGCAGCTTTGCTGATCAGCCCCAGCATTTT.

This clonotype has at least ten counts. The V gene is TRBV7-9, the J gene TRBJ2-7; 7 bases agree with TRBD2. The CDR3 is made up of 12 amino acids. Germline lookup yields CDR1 SEHNR and CDR2 FQNEAQ (reference sequence). V dropped 5 bases and J dropped 4; count of bases not matched to a gene: 2. CDR3 sequence: CASSPGGYEQYF. The CDR3 region has the DNA TGTGCCAGCAGCCCGGGGGGATACGAGCAGTACTTC.

This clonotype was seen a few times. This rearrangement joins TRBV7-2 to TRBJ2-5; the match to TRBD2 covers 12 bases. J gave up 1 base and V 5 bases, and 5 bases lay outside the gene matches. This CDR3 is built from 16 residues. Germline V gene data show CDR1 as SGHTA and CDR2 as FQGNSA. The CDR3 sequence: CASSAKGLAGQETQYF. The CDR3 DNA follows: TGTGCCAGCAGCGCTAAGGGACTAGCGGGCCAAGAGACCCAGTACTTC.

The sample holds one count of this clonotype. This rearrangement joins TRBV9 to TRBJ1-2; 10 nucleotides match TRBD1. Germline assignment: CDR1 SGDLS and CDR2 YYNGEE. Germline trimming cut 0 bases from V and 5 bases from J; bases unmatched to any gene: 1. The CDR3 contains 14 residues. CDR3 sequence reads: CASSVEGQGYGYTF. In nucleotides, the CDR3 is TGTGCCAGCAGCGTAGAGGGACAGGGGTATGGCTACACCTTC.